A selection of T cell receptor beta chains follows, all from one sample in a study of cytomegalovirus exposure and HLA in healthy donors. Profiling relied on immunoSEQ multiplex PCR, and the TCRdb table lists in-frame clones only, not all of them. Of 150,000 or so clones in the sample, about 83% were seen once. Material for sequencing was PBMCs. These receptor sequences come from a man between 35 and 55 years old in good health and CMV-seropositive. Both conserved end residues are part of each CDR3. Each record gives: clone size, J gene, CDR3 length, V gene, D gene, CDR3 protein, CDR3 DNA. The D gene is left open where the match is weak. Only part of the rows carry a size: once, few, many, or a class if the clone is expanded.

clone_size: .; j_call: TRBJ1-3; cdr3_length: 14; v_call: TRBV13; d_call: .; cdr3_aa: CASSLLSSGNTIYF; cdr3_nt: TGTGCCAGCAGCTTACTAAGCTCTGGAAACACCATATATTTT
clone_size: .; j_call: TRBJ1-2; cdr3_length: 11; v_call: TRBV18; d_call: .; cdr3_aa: CASSPGEGYTF; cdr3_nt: TGTGCCAGCTCACCCGGGGAGGGCTACACCTTC
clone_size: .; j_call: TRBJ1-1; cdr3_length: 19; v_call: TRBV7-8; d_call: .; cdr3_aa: CASSLALPGLRSRNTEAFF; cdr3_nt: TGTGCCAGCAGCTTAGCCCTTCCGGGTTTAAGGAGCAGGAACACTGAAGCTTTCTTT
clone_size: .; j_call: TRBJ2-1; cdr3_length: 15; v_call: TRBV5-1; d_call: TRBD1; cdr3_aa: CASSSGRGHNNEQFF; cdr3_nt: TGCGCCAGCAGCTCGGGCAGGGGGCATAACAATGAGCAGTTCTTC
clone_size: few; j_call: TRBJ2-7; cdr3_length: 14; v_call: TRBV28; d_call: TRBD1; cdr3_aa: CASSKPGQFYEQYF; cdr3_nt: TGTGCCAGCAGTAAGCCGGGACAGTTCTACGAGCAGTACTTC
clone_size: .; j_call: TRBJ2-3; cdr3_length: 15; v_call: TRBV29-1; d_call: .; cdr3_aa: CSVDGSQGNTDTQYF; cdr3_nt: TGCAGCGTTGACGGGAGCCAGGGAAACACAGATACGCAGTATTTT
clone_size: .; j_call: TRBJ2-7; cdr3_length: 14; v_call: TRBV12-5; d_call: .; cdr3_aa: CASGFSTRHHEQYF; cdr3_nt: TGTGCTAGTGGTTTTTCGACTAGGCATCACGAGCAGTACTTC
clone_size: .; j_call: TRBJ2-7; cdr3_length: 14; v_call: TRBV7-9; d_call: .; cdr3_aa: CASSPRLSSHEQYF; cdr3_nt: TGTGCCAGCAGCCCTCGACTGAGCTCCCACGAGCAGTACTTC
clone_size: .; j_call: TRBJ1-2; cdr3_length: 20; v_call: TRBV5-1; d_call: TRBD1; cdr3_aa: CASSSKRDRGQEGTNYGYTF; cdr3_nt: TGCGCCAGCAGCTCTAAACGGGACAGGGGGCAAGAAGGAACTAACTATGGCTACACCTTC
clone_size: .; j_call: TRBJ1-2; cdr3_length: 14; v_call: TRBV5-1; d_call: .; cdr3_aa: CASSELQVSGVYTF; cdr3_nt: TGCGCCAGCAGTGAATTACAGGTTTCTGGTGTCTACACCTTC
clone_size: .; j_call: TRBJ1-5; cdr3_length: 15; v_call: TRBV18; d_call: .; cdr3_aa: CASSYNRAVNQPQHF; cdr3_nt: TGTGCCAGCTCATACAACAGGGCCGTCAATCAGCCCCAGCATTTT
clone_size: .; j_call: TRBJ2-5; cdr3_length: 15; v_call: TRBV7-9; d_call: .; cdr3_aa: CASSLLTGPQETQYF; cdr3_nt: TGTGCCAGCAGCCTGTTGACAGGCCCTCAAGAGACCCAGTACTTC
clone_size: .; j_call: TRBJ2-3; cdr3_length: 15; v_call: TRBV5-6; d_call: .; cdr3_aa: CASSLSGGNSDTQYF; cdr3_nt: TGTGCCAGCAGCTTGTCGGGCGGGAACTCAGATACGCAGTATTTT
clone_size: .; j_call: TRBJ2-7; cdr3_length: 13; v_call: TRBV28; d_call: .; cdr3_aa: CASTTPQGAEQYF; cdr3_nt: TGTGCCAGCACCACCCCCCAAGGGGCCGAGCAGTACTTC
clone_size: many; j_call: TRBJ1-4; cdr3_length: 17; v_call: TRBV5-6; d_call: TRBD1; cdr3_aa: CASSLRTGTNGNEKLFF; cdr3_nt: TGTGCCAGCAGCTTGAGGACAGGGACCAATGGTAATGAAAAACTGTTTTTT
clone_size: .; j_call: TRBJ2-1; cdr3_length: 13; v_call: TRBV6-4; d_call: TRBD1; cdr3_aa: CASSQGAQNEQFF; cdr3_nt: TGTGCCAGCAGCCAGGGGGCGCAGAATGAGCAGTTCTTC
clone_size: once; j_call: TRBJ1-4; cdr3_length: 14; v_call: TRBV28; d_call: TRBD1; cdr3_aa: CASSQGQGREKLFF; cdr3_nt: TGTGCCAGCAGTCAGGGACAGGGTCGAGAAAAACTGTTTTTT
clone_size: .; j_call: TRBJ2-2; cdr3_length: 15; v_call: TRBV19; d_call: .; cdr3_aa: CASKSWETNTGELFF; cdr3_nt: TGTGCCAGTAAATCGTGGGAGACGAACACCGGGGAGCTGTTTTTT
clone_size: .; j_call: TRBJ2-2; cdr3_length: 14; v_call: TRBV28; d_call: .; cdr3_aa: CASSPGGTPGELFF; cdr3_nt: TGTGCCAGCAGTCCCGGCGGGACTCCCGGGGAGCTGTTTTTT
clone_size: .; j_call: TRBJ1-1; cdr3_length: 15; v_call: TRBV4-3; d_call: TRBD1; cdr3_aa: CASSQGTGANTEAFF; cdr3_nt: TGCGCCAGCAGCCAAGGGACAGGGGCGAACACTGAAGCTTTCTTT
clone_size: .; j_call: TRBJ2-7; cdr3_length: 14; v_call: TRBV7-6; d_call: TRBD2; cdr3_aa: CASSFGSGTVEQYF; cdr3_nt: TGTGCCAGCAGCTTTGGAAGCGGGACGGTCGAGCAGTACTTC
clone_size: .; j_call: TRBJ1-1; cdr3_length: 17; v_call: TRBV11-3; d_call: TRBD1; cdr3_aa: CASSSGQGRGKDTEAFF; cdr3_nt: TGTGCCAGCAGCTCCGGACAGGGGAGAGGAAAGGACACTGAAGCTTTCTTT
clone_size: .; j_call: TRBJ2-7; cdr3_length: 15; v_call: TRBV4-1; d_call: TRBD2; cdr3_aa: CASSHPTSGSYEQYF; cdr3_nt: TGCGCCAGCAGCCACCCGACTAGCGGGAGCTACGAGCAGTACTTC
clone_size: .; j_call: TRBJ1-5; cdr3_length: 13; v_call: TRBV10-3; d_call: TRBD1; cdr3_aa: CAIGTGLDQPQHF; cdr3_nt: TGTGCCATCGGGACAGGGTTAGATCAGCCCCAGCATTTT
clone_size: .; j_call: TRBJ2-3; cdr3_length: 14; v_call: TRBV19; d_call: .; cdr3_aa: CASSIAGTRDTQYF; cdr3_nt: TGTGCCAGTAGTATAGCAGGAACTCGAGATACGCAGTATTTT
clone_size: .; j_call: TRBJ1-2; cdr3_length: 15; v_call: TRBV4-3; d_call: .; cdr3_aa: CASSQGLDSRVGYTF; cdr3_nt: TGCGCCAGCAGCCAAGGGTTGGACAGCCGGGTAGGCTACACCTTC
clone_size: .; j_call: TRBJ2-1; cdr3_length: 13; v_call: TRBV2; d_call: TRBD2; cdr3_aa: CASMGGRALEQFF; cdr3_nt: TGTGCCAGCATGGGCGGGAGGGCCCTTGAGCAGTTCTTC
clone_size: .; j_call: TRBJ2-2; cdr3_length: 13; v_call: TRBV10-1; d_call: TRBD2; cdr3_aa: CASSGLAGGELFF; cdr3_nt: TGCGCCAGCAGCGGACTAGCGGGAGGGGAGCTGTTTTTT
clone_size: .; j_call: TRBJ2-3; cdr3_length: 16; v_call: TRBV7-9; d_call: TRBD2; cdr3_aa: CASSWGRAGDSDTQYF; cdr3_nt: TGTGCCAGCAGTTGGGGCCGAGCGGGAGATTCAGATACGCAGTATTTT
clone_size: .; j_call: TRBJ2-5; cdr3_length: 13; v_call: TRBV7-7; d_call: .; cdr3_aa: CASSLAVQETQYF; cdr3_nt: TGTGCCAGCAGCTTAGCCGTCCAAGAGACCCAGTACTTC
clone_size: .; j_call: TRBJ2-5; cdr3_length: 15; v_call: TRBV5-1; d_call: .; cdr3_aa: CASSLGGTRQETQYF; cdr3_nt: TGCGCCAGCAGCTTGGGCGGGACTCGCCAAGAGACCCAGTACTTC
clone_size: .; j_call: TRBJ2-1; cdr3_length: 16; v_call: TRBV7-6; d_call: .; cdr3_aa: CASSSRRLLANNEQFF; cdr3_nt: TGTGCCAGCAGCTCCCGCCGCCTTCTAGCTAACAATGAGCAGTTCTTC
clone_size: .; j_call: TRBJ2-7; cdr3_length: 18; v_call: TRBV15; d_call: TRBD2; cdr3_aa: CATSRVVSSGTKVYEQYF; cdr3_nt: TGTGCCACCAGCAGAGTAGTTAGCAGCGGGACCAAAGTCTACGAGCAGTACTTC
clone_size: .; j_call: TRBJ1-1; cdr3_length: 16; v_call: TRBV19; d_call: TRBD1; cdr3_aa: CASSGTGTLMNTEAFF; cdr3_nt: TGTGCCAGTTCCGGGACAGGGACCCTCATGAACACTGAAGCTTTCTTT
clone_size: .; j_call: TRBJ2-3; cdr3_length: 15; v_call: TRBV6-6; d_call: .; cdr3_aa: CASSYRTPPTDTQYF; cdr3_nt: TGTGCCAGCAGTTACCGGACACCACCCACAGATACGCAGTATTTT
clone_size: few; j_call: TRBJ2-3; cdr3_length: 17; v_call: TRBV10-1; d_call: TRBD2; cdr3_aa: CASSESQAGGRTDTQYF; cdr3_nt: TGCGCCAGCAGTGAGTCGCAAGCGGGAGGGCGGACAGATACGCAGTATTTT
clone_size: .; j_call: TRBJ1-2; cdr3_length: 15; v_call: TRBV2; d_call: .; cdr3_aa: CASSLIRDTNYGYTF; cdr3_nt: TGTGCCAGCAGTCTAATCAGGGATACTAACTATGGCTACACCTTC
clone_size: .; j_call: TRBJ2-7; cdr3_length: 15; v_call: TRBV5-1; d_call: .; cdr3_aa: CASSLAGSQIYEQYF; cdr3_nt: TGCGCCAGCAGCTTGGCAGGGTCACAAATCTACGAGCAGTACTTC
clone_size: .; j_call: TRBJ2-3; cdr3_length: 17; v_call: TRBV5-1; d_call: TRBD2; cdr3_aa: CASSFPLAGAGQDTQYF; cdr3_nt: TGCGCCAGCAGCTTCCCACTAGCGGGAGCCGGTCAAGATACGCAGTATTTT
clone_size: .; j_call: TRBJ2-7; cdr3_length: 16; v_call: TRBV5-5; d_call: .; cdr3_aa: CASSSEGPQGYYEQYF; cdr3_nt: TGTGCCAGCAGCTCAGAAGGCCCCCAGGGTTACTACGAGCAGTACTTC
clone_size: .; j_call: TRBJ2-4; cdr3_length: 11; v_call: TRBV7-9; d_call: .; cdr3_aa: CASEGQNSQYF; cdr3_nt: TGTGCCAGCGAAGGACAGAACAGTCAGTACTTC
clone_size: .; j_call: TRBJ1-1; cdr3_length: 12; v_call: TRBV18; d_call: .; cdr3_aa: CASSPSVSEAFF; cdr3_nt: TGTGCCAGCTCACCAAGCGTAAGTGAAGCTTTCTTT
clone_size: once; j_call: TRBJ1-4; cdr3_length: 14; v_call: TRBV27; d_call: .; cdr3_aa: CASSFSGVGEKLFF; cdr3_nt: TGTGCCAGCAGTTTCTCAGGGGTTGGGGAAAAACTGTTTTTT
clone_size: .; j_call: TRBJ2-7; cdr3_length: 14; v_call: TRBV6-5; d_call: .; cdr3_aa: CASSPQGGSREQYF; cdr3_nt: TGTGCCAGCAGTCCCCAGGGAGGTAGTCGCGAGCAGTACTTC
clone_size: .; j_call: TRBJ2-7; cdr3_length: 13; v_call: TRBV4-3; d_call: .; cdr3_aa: CASSQTVGLEQYF; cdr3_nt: TGCGCCAGCAGCCAGACAGTGGGGCTCGAGCAGTACTTC
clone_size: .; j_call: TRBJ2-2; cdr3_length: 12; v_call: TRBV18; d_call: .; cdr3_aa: CASSREFGELFF; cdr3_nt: TGTGCCAGCTCCCGGGAATTCGGGGAGCTGTTTTTT
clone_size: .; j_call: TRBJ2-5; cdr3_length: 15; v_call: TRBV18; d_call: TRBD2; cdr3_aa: CASSLGLALQETQYF; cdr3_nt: TGTGCCAGCTCACTCGGACTAGCGTTGCAAGAGACCCAGTACTTC
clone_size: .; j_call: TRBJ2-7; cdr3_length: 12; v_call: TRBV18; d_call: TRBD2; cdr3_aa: CASSPSGSEQYF; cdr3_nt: TGTGCCAGCTCACCTAGCGGGAGCGAGCAGTACTTC
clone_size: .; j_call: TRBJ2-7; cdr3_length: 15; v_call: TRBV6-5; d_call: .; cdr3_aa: CASSYGGAISGEQYF; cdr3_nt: TGTGCCAGCAGTTACGGAGGGGCAATATCGGGGGAGCAGTACTTC
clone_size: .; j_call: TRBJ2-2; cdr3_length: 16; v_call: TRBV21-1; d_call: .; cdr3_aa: CASRNGDRAVSGELFF; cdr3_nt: TGTGCCAGCAGGAATGGGGACAGGGCTGTGTCCGGGGAGCTGTTTTTT
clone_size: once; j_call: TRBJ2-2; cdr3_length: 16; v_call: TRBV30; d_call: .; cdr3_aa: CAWKTGVLANTGELFF; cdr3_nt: TGTGCCTGGAAAACGGGGGTCCTCGCGAACACCGGGGAGCTGTTTTTT